These T cell receptor beta chains were read from a single sample in a study of blood T cell repertoires in COVID-19. Produced via immunoSEQ multiplex PCR; TCRdb's table is partial and in-frame only. In the table there are about 200,000 clones, roughly 90% of which are singletons. Sequencing input: peripheral blood. The receptors here all came from a man aged 45 to 65 with acute or convalescent COVID-19. Each CDR3 is given with its conserved first and last residue.

>TRBV15
CATSRDAILLAESTDTQYF
>TRBV20-1
CSASLWGVSSGDYGYTF
>TRBV15
CATSRAGDGYTF
>TRBV15
CATGITGGYSPLHF
>TRBV4-3
CASTADRGVYETQYF
>TRBV7-9
CASNARVPTDEQFF
>TRBV18
CASSPQEFSQPQHF
>TRBV6-4
CASRVTGESYNEQFF
>TRBV3-1/TRBV3-2
CASSPNQETQYF
>TRBV7-2
CASSLDPKDTQYF
>TRBV7-6
CASSMTGSSYNSPLHF
>TRBV10-2
CASSEVRDYSPLHF
>TRBV12-3/TRBV12-4
CASSFVGSGYTF
>TRBV5-5
CASSHWREGDYEQYF
>TRBV7-9
CASSLGQSNVEKLFF
>TRBV10-1
CASSGGGGEEKLFF
>TRBV9
CASSPIIRQGSYGYTF
>TRBV6-6
CASSYSEGSRAFF
>TRBV19
CASSMGQLQPQHF
>TRBV10-2
CASSDPLAGEINEQFF
>TRBV21-1
CASSKKKGRGAMNTEAFF
>TRBV24-1
CATSASTGGVQPQHF
>TRBV15
CATSRRDRGFNQPQHF
>TRBV6-6
CASSYGGQGTDTQYF
>TRBV5-1
CASSLGGTENYGYTF
>TRBV11-1
CASSPNTGSGTEAFF
>TRBV5-4
CASSLAGEAGTEAFF
>TRBV7-2
CASSPLPSHEQYF
>TRBV13
CASSERANEKLFF
>TRBV5-1
CASNPGRAGLKETQYF
>TRBV5-5
CASNLIGGAVAETQYF
>TRBV7-2
CASSSTSGRAIGDYNEQFF
>TRBV20-1
CSASHGYYAFF
>TRBV5-6
CASSLTGQGTGELFF
>TRBV19
CASSIRRNEKLFF
>TRBV7-9
CASTVTGDSRGYTF
>TRBV12-3/TRBV12-4
CASSLSDQPQHF
>TRBV6-2/TRBV6-3
CASSKIGTSPNTEAFF
>TRBV21-1
CASSDEGQGNTEAFF
>TRBV27
CASSLAGGGQETQYF
>TRBV12-3/TRBV12-4
CASRRDLGEKLFF
>TRBV7-2
CASSLSWDRDTGELFF
>TRBV30
CAWSPPYSLRDQPQHF
>TRBV2
CASFDRGAYSPLHF
>TRBV27
CASSPSGTLYNEQFF
>TRBV29-1
CSVDSGTGTNTGELFF
>TRBV19
CASSRAGAQSSYEQYF
>TRBV6-6
CASSYSGREVGNTIYF
>TRBV7-3
CASSLFRGNNEQFF
>TRBV29-1
CSAVAVGDIYEQYF
>TRBV19
CASSLRSIPTGPNQPQHF
>TRBV2
CASSEQTYEQYF
>TRBV27
CASSLVYMNTEAFF
>TRBV4-1
CASSQATTDATNEKLFF